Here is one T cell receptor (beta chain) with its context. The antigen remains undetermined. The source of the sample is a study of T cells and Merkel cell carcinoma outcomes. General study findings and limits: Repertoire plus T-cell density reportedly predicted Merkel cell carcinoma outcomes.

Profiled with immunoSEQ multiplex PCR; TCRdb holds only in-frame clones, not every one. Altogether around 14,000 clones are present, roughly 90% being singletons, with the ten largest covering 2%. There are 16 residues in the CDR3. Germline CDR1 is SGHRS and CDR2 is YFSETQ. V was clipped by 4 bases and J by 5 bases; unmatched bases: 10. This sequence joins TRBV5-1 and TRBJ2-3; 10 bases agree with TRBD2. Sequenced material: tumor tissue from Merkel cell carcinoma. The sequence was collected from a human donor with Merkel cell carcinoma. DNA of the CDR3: TGCGCCAGCAGCCTTTGCTCTAGCGGGAGTTTAGATACGCAGTATTTT. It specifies CASSLCSSGSLDTQYF. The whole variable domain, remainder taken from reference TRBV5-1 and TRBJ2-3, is KAGVTQTPRYLIKTRGQQVTLSCSPISGHRSVSWYQQTPGQGLQFLFEYFSETQRNKGNFPGRFSGRQFSNSRSEMNVSTLELGDSALYLCASSLCSSGSLDTQYFGPGTRLTVL.